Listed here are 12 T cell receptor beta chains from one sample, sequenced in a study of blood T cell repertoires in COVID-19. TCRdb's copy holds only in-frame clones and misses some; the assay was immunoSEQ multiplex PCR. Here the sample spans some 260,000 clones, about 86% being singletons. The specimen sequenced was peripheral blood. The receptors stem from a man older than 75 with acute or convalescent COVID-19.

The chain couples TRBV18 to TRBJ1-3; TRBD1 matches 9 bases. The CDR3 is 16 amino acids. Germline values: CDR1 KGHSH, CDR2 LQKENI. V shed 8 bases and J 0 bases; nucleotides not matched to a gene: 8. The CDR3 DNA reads TGTGCCAGCACAAACGACAGGGGGTCCTCTGGAAACACCATATATTTT. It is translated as CASTNDRGSSGNTIYF.

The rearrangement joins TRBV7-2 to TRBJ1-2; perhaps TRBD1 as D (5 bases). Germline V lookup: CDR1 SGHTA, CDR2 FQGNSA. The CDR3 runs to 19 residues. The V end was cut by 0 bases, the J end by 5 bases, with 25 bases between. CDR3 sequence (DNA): TGTGCCAGCAGCTTAGCTGACAGTGCCCAGCGCCGCCTGAAGTATGGCTACACCTTC. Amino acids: CASSLADSAQRRLKYGYTF.

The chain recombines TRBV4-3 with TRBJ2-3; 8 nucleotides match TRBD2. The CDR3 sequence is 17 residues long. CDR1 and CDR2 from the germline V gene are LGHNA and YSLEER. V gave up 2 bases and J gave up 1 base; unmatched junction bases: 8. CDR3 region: CASSQQATSEGTDTQYF. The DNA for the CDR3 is TGCGCCAGCAGCCAACAAGCGACTAGCGAGGGCACAGATACGCAGTATTTT.

The CDR3 DNA reads TGTGCCAGCAGCCAAATGGGGCACGGGGAGCTGTTTTTT. This gives the protein CASSQMGHGELFF. The J gene is TRBJ2-2, the V gene TRBV3-1 (or the pseudogene TRBV3-2); D might be TRBD1 (5 bases). V was clipped by 2 bases and J by 7 bases, with 8 bases between them. CDR1 LGHDT and CDR2 YNNKEL come from the germline V gene (reference sequence). The CDR3 has 13 amino acids.

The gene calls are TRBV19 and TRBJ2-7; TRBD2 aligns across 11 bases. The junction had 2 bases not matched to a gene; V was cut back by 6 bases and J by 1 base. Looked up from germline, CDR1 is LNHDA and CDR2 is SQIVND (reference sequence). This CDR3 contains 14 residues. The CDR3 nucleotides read TGTGCCAGTAGGACTAGCGGGGTGTCCTACGAGCAGTACTTC. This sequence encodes CASRTSGVSYEQYF.

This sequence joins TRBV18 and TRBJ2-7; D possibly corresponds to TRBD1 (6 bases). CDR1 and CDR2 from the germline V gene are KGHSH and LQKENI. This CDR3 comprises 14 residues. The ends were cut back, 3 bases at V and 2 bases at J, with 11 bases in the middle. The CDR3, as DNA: TGTGCCAGCTCACCGGCGGCAGGGGCCTACGAGCAGTACTTC. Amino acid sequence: CASSPAAGAYEQYF.

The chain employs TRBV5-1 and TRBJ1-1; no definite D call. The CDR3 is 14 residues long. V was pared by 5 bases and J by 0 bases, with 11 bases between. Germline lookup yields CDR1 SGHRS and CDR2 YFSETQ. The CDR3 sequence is CASRSVVMNTEAFF. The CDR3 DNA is TGCGCCAGCAGGTCGGTTGTCATGAACACTGAAGCTTTCTTT.

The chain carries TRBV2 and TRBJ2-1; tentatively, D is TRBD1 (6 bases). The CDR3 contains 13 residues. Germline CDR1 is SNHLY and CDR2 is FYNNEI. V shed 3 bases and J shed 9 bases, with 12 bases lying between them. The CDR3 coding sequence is TGTGCCAGCAGTGAGAAGGGCAGGGGTGAGCAGTTCTTC. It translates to CASSEKGRGEQFF.

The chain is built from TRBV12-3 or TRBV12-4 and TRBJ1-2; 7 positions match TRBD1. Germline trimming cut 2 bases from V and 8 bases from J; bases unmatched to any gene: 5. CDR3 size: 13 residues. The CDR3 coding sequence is TGTGCCAGCAGTTTAATAGGCAGGGGGGGCTACACCTTC. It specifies CASSLIGRGGYTF.

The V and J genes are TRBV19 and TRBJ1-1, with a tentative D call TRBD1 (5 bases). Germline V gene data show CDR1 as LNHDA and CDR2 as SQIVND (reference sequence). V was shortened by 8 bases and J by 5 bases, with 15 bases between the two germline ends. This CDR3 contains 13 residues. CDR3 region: CASEFRVGTEAFF. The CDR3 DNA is TGTGCCAGTGAATTCAGGGTGGGGACTGAAGCTTTCTTT.

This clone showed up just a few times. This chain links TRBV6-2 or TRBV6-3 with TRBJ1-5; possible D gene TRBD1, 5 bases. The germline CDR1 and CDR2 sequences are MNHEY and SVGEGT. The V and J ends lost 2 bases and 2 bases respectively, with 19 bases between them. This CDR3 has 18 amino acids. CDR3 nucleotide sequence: TGTGCCAGCAGTTACCCCTCCGGAGGGGCGATAGGCAATCAGCCCCAGCATTTT. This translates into CASSYPSGGAIGNQPQHF.

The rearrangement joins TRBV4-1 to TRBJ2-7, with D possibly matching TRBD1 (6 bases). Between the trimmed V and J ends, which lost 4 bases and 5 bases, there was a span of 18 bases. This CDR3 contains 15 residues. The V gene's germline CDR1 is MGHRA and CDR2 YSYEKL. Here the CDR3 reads CASSLIRTGPHEQYF. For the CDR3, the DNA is TGCGCCAGCAGCCTAATCCGAACAGGGCCCCACGAGCAGTACTTC.